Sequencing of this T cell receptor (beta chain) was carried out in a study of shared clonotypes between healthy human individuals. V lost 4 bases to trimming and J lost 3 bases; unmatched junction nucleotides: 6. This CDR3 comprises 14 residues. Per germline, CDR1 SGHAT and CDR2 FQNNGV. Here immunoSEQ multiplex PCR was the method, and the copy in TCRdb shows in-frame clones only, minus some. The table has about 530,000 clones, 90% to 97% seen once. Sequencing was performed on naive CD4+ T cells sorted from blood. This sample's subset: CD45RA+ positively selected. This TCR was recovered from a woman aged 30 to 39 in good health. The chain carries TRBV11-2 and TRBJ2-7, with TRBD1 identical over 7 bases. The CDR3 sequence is CASSSPGQYYEQYF. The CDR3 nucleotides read TGTGCCAGCAGCTCACCGGGACAGTACTACGAGCAGTACTTC. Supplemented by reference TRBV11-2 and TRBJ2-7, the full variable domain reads EAGVAQSPRYKIIEKRQSVAFWCNPISGHATLYWYQQILGQGPKLLIQFQNNGVVDDSQLPKDRFSAERLKGVDSTLKIQPAKLEDSAVYLCASSSPGQYYEQYFGPGTRLTVT.